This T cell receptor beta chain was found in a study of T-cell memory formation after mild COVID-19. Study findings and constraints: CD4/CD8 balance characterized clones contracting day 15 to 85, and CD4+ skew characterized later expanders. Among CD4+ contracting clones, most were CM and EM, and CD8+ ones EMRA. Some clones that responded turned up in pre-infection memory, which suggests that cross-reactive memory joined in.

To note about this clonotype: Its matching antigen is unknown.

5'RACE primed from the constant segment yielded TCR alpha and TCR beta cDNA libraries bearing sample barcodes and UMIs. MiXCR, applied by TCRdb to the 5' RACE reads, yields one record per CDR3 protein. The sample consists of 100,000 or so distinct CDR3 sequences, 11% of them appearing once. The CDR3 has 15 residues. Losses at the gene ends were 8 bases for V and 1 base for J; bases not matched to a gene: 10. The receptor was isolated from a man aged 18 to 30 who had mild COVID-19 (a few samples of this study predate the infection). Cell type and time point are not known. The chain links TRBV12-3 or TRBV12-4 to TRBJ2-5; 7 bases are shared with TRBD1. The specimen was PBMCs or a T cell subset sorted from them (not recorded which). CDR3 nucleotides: TGTGCCAGCTCACAGGACAGGAGTTTCCAAGAGACCCAGTACTTC. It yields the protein CASSQDRSFQETQYF.